This is a list of T cell receptor beta chains from one sample in a study of CD8 T cells in Susac syndrome. MiXCR was run by TCRdb on the immunoSEQ multiplex PCR reads, yielding one entry per CDR3 protein. The data show around 110,000 distinct CDR3 sequences, just under 95% seen once. What was sequenced was CD8+ T cells from PBMCs. The receptors shown here come from a human donor with Susac syndrome. Each CDR3 is given with its conserved first and last residue. D genes are given only for firm matches. Rows give clone size only sometimes, using once, few, many, or a class for an expanded clone.

abundance: NA
d_gene: NA
v_gene: TRBV5-5
j_gene: TRBJ1-2
CDR3nt: TGTGCCAGCAGCTTGGTCCGGGCCGGAGTCTATGGCTACACCTTC
CDR3aa: CASSLVRAGVYGYTF

abundance: NA
d_gene: NA
v_gene: TRBV12-3/TRBV12-4
j_gene: TRBJ1-5
CDR3nt: TGTGCCAGCAGTCTCACCGTGGGACATCAGCCCCAGCATTTT
CDR3aa: CASSLTVGHQPQHF

abundance: NA
d_gene: TRBD1
v_gene: TRBV29-1
j_gene: TRBJ1-1
CDR3nt: TGCAGCGTGGGGGACAGAGTGAACACTGAAGCTTTCTTT
CDR3aa: CSVGDRVNTEAFF

abundance: NA
d_gene: NA
v_gene: TRBV4-1
j_gene: TRBJ2-2
CDR3nt: TGCGCCAGCAGCCAAGAGGGTGAACCCGATAACACCGGGGAGCTGTTTTTT
CDR3aa: CASSQEGEPDNTGELFF

abundance: NA
d_gene: NA
v_gene: TRBV25-1
j_gene: TRBJ2-5
CDR3nt: TGTGCCAGCCAGGAGACCCAGTACTTC
CDR3aa: CASQETQYF

abundance: NA
d_gene: NA
v_gene: TRBV6-5
j_gene: TRBJ2-5
CDR3nt: TGTGCCAGCACCTCGGACGGCCAAGCAACCCAGTACTTC
CDR3aa: CASTSDGQATQYF

abundance: NA
d_gene: TRBD1
v_gene: TRBV9
j_gene: TRBJ2-1
CDR3nt: TGTGCCAGCAGCCCGAGGGACAGCAGCAATGAGCAGTTCTTC
CDR3aa: CASSPRDSSNEQFF

abundance: NA
d_gene: NA
v_gene: TRBV9
j_gene: TRBJ2-5
CDR3nt: TGTGCCAGCAGCGACTGGGGGGGCCTCCAAGAGACCCAGTACTTC
CDR3aa: CASSDWGGLQETQYF

abundance: NA
d_gene: NA
v_gene: TRBV10-2
j_gene: TRBJ2-1
CDR3nt: TGCGCCAGCAGTGAGGCATTCTACAATGAGCAGTTCTTC
CDR3aa: CASSEAFYNEQFF

abundance: NA
d_gene: NA
v_gene: TRBV20-1
j_gene: TRBJ2-3
CDR3nt: TGCAGTGCCGAATGGGATTCTAGCACAGATACGCAGTATTTT
CDR3aa: CSAEWDSSTDTQYF

abundance: once
d_gene: NA
v_gene: TRBV7-7
j_gene: TRBJ2-3
CDR3nt: TGTGCTGTCGCGCGGGACCCGGGGCATACGCAGTATTTT
CDR3aa: CAVARDPGHTQYF

abundance: NA
d_gene: NA
v_gene: TRBV28
j_gene: TRBJ2-5
CDR3nt: TGTGCCAGCAGTTTACAGGGGTCCGGAGGGACCCAGTACTTC
CDR3aa: CASSLQGSGGTQYF

abundance: few
d_gene: TRBD1
v_gene: TRBV27
j_gene: TRBJ2-5
CDR3nt: TGTGCCAGCAGTCCTGACAGGGGAGAGACCCAGTACTTC
CDR3aa: CASSPDRGETQYF

abundance: NA
d_gene: TRBD2
v_gene: TRBV5-6
j_gene: TRBJ2-1
CDR3nt: TGTGCCAGTGTAGCGGGGGGTTACTCTGAGCAGTTCTTC
CDR3aa: CASVAGGYSEQFF

abundance: NA
d_gene: TRBD1
v_gene: TRBV7-9
j_gene: TRBJ2-3
CDR3nt: TGTGCCAGCAGCTTAGTCGGACAGGGTGTCCCAGATACGCAGTATTTT
CDR3aa: CASSLVGQGVPDTQYF

abundance: NA
d_gene: NA
v_gene: TRBV12-3/TRBV12-4
j_gene: TRBJ2-1
CDR3nt: TGTGCCAGCAGTTCCGGAGACAATGAGCAGTTCTTC
CDR3aa: CASSSGDNEQFF

abundance: NA
d_gene: NA
v_gene: TRBV27
j_gene: TRBJ1-2
CDR3nt: TGTGCCAGCAGTTTATCGGGGTTGAGCGGCTACACCTTC
CDR3aa: CASSLSGLSGYTF

abundance: NA
d_gene: TRBD1
v_gene: TRBV7-8
j_gene: TRBJ1-1
CDR3nt: TGTGCCAGCAGCTGGGATGGGACAGGTTCAAGTACTGAAGCTTTCTTT
CDR3aa: CASSWDGTGSSTEAFF

abundance: NA
d_gene: NA
v_gene: TRBV20-1
j_gene: TRBJ2-7
CDR3nt: TGCAGTGCTAGAGCCAGGGGCTCCTACGAGCAGTACTTC
CDR3aa: CSARARGSYEQYF

abundance: NA
d_gene: NA
v_gene: TRBV28
j_gene: TRBJ2-7
CDR3nt: TGTGCCAGCAGTTTATCCCTGGATAGCACAGGAAACTACGAGCAGTACTTC
CDR3aa: CASSLSLDSTGNYEQYF

abundance: once
d_gene: TRBD2
v_gene: TRBV12-3/TRBV12-4
j_gene: TRBJ2-5
CDR3nt: TGTGCCAGCAGTCGCTCGGGACTAGAAGAGACCCAGTACTTC
CDR3aa: CASSRSGLEETQYF

abundance: NA
d_gene: NA
v_gene: TRBV7-8
j_gene: TRBJ1-6
CDR3nt: TGTGCCAGCAGCCACGATTCAGTGTCGGGGGAGCCCCTCCACTTT
CDR3aa: CASSHDSVSGEPLHF

abundance: NA
d_gene: NA
v_gene: TRBV2
j_gene: TRBJ2-1
CDR3nt: TGTGCCAGCAGTGATAAGGGCCCCGTCTCCTACAATGAGCAGTTCTTC
CDR3aa: CASSDKGPVSYNEQFF

abundance: NA
d_gene: TRBD1
v_gene: TRBV3-1
j_gene: TRBJ1-2
CDR3nt: TGTGCCAGCAGCCAAGGGACAGGGCGCTATGGCTACACCTTC
CDR3aa: CASSQGTGRYGYTF

abundance: NA
d_gene: NA
v_gene: TRBV12-3/TRBV12-4
j_gene: TRBJ2-7
CDR3nt: TGTGCCAGCGGGAGTTTCAACGAGCAGTACTTC
CDR3aa: CASGSFNEQYF

abundance: NA
d_gene: TRBD2
v_gene: TRBV20-1
j_gene: TRBJ2-7
CDR3nt: TGCAGTGCGCACCCGAAAGCGGGGGGTTCCTACGAGCAGTACTTC
CDR3aa: CSAHPKAGGSYEQYF

abundance: NA
d_gene: NA
v_gene: TRBV9
j_gene: TRBJ1-3
CDR3nt: TGTGCCAGCAGCGCCCCGGGGGCAGCTGGAAACACCATATATTTT
CDR3aa: CASSAPGAAGNTIYF

abundance: NA
d_gene: TRBD2
v_gene: TRBV5-1
j_gene: TRBJ2-1
CDR3nt: TGCGCCAGCAGCTGGACTAGCGGGGGGTACAATGAGCAGTTCTTC
CDR3aa: CASSWTSGGYNEQFF

abundance: NA
d_gene: NA
v_gene: TRBV20-1
j_gene: TRBJ1-1
CDR3nt: TGCAGTGCTAGAGAGGAGTTTACCACTGAAGCTTTCTTT
CDR3aa: CSAREEFTTEAFF

abundance: NA
d_gene: NA
v_gene: TRBV29-1
j_gene: TRBJ1-1
CDR3nt: TGCAGCGCTTGGGCCACGAACACTGAAGCTTTCTTT
CDR3aa: CSAWATNTEAFF

abundance: NA
d_gene: TRBD1
v_gene: TRBV20-1
j_gene: TRBJ2-5
CDR3nt: TGCAGTGCTATCCCCGGGACAGGGGGCGAAGAGACCCAGTACTTC
CDR3aa: CSAIPGTGGEETQYF

abundance: NA
d_gene: NA
v_gene: TRBV4-3
j_gene: TRBJ2-1
CDR3nt: TGCGCCAGCAGCCAAGATAGAAGGGGTGAGCAGTTCTTC
CDR3aa: CASSQDRRGEQFF

abundance: NA
d_gene: NA
v_gene: TRBV7-8
j_gene: TRBJ2-7
CDR3nt: TGTGCCACCACAGGCGGGTTCTCCTACGAGCAGTACTTC
CDR3aa: CATTGGFSYEQYF

abundance: NA
d_gene: TRBD1
v_gene: TRBV2
j_gene: TRBJ1-2
CDR3nt: TGTGCCAGCAGTTCGACAGGGGGCTATGGCTACACCTTC
CDR3aa: CASSSTGGYGYTF

abundance: NA
d_gene: NA
v_gene: TRBV9
j_gene: TRBJ2-3
CDR3nt: TGTGCCAGCAGCGTAGACGGGATAGGTGCAGATACGCAGTATTTT
CDR3aa: CASSVDGIGADTQYF

abundance: NA
d_gene: TRBD2
v_gene: TRBV4-3
j_gene: TRBJ2-2
CDR3nt: TGCGCCAGCAGCCAAGAAGGACTAGCGGGGGGGCCGGTCACCGGGGAGCTGTTTTTT
CDR3aa: CASSQEGLAGGPVTGELFF

abundance: once
d_gene: NA
v_gene: TRBV23-1
j_gene: TRBJ2-5
CDR3nt: TGCGCCAGCACCCCCCAGGAAAACGCTCCTCGAGAGACCCAGTACTTC
CDR3aa: CASTPQENAPRETQYF

abundance: NA
d_gene: TRBD1
v_gene: TRBV7-2
j_gene: TRBJ2-5
CDR3nt: TGTGCCAGCAGCCCTCGGGACAGGCTGCGGGAGACCCAGTACTTC
CDR3aa: CASSPRDRLRETQYF

abundance: NA
d_gene: NA
v_gene: TRBV25-1
j_gene: TRBJ2-3
CDR3nt: TGTGCCAGCAGTGAGATGGGCACAGATACGCAGTATTTT
CDR3aa: CASSEMGTDTQYF

abundance: NA
d_gene: NA
v_gene: TRBV5-1
j_gene: TRBJ2-1
CDR3nt: TGCGCCAGCAGCTTGGAGTCGGCCTCCTACAATGAGCAGTTCTTC
CDR3aa: CASSLESASYNEQFF

abundance: NA
d_gene: TRBD1
v_gene: TRBV12-3/TRBV12-4
j_gene: TRBJ2-3
CDR3nt: TGTGCCAGCAGTGCCCCCGGGACAGGTTATTATACGCAGTATTTT
CDR3aa: CASSAPGTGYYTQYF

abundance: NA
d_gene: NA
v_gene: TRBV3-1
j_gene: TRBJ1-1
CDR3nt: TGTGCCAGCAGCCAAGACTCCGGGACACCCTACGCTGAAGCTTTCTTT
CDR3aa: CASSQDSGTPYAEAFF

abundance: NA
d_gene: NA
v_gene: TRBV12-3/TRBV12-4
j_gene: TRBJ2-7
CDR3nt: TGTGCCAGCAGTTTAGAGCCCGGGTGGCAGTACTTC
CDR3aa: CASSLEPGWQYF

abundance: NA
d_gene: TRBD2
v_gene: TRBV20-1
j_gene: TRBJ2-7
CDR3nt: TGCAGTGCTAAGGTGACTAGCGGGAGGGCCTACGAGCAGTACTTC
CDR3aa: CSAKVTSGRAYEQYF

abundance: NA
d_gene: NA
v_gene: TRBV29-1
j_gene: TRBJ2-2
CDR3nt: TGCAGCGTTGGTGTAGGGTTCTCCCCCGGGGAGCTGTTTTTT
CDR3aa: CSVGVGFSPGELFF

abundance: NA
d_gene: TRBD2
v_gene: TRBV10-2
j_gene: TRBJ2-1
CDR3nt: TGCGCCAGCAGTCGTCTAGCGGTCAATGAGCAGTTCTTC
CDR3aa: CASSRLAVNEQFF

abundance: NA
d_gene: TRBD2
v_gene: TRBV29-1
j_gene: TRBJ2-3
CDR3nt: TGCAGCGTTGCGCTAGCGGGGCAGCATACGCAGTATTTT
CDR3aa: CSVALAGQHTQYF

abundance: NA
d_gene: NA
v_gene: TRBV2
j_gene: TRBJ1-4
CDR3nt: TGTGCCAGCAGTGAATCGACCCCACGGGATGAAAAACTGTTTTTT
CDR3aa: CASSESTPRDEKLFF

abundance: NA
d_gene: NA
v_gene: TRBV29-1
j_gene: TRBJ2-1
CDR3nt: TGCAGCGTTCTAACCAGACAGCCTGGCGAGTTCTTC
CDR3aa: CSVLTRQPGEFF